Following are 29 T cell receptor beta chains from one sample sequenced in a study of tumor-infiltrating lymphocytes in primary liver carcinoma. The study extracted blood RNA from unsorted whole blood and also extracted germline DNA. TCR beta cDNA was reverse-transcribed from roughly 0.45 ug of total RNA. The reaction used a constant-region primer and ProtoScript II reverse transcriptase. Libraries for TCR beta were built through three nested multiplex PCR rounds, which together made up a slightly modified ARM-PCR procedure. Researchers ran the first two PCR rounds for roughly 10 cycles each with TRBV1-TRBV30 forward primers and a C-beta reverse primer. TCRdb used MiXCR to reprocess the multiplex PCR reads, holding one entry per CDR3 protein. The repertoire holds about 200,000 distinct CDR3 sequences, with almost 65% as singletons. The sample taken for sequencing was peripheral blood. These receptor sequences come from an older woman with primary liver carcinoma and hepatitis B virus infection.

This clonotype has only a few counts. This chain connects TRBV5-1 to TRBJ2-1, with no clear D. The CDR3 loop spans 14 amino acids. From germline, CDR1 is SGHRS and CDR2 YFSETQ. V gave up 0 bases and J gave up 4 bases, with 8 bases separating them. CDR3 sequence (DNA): TGCGCCAGCAGCTTGGATATACAGTACAATGAGCAGTTCTTC. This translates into CASSLDIQYNEQFF.

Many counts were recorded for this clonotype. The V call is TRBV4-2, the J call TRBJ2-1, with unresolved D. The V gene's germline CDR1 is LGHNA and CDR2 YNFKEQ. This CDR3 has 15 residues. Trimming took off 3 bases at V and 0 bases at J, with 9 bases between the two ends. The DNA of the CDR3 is TGTGCCAGCAGCCAGAATCTTCGCTCCTACAATGAGCAGTTCTTC. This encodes CASSQNLRSYNEQFF.

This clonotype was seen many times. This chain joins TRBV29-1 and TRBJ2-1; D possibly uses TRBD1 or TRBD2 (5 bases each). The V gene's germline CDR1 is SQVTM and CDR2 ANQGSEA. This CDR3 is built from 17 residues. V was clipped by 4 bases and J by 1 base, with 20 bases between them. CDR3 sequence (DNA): TGCAGCGTTGGGGGCGTGCTAGCTAGTGAGTCCTACAATGAGCAGTTCTTC. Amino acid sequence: CSVGGVLASESYNEQFF.

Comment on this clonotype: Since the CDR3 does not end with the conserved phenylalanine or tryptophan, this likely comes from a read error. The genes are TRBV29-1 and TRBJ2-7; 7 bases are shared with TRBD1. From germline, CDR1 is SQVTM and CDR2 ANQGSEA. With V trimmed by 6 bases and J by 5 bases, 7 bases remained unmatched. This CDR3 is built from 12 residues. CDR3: CSVEQGPHEQYL. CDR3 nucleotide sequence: TGCAGCGTAGAACAGGGGCCCCACGAGCAGTACTTA.

The CDR3 DNA reads TGTGCCAGTGGTTTTTTGGACAATGAGCAGTTCTTC. Amino acid sequence: CASGFLDNEQFF. This chain links TRBV6-6 with TRBJ2-1, with D unclear. Per germline, CDR1 MNHNY and CDR2 SVGAGI (reference sequence). The CDR3 covers 12 residues. Trimming took off 9 bases at V and 5 bases at J, with 11 bases between the two ends.

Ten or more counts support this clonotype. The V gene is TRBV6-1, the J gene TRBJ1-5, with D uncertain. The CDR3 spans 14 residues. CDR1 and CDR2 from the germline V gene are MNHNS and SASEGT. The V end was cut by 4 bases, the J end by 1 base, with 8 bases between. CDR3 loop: CASSVSGSNQPQHF. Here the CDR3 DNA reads TGTGCCAGCAGTGTGAGCGGGAGCAATCAGCCCCAGCATTTT.

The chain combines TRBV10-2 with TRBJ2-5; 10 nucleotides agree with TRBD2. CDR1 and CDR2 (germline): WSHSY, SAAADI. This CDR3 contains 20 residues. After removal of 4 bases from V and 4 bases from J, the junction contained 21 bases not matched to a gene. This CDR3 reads CASSAPSGSSRGGGRETQYF. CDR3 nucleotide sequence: TGCGCCAGCAGTGCCCCTAGCGGGAGTTCTCGGGGGGGGGGACGAGAGACCCAGTACTTC.

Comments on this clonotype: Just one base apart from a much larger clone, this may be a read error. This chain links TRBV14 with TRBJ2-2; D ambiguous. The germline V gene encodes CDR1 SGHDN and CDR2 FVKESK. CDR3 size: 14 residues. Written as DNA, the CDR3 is TGTGCCGGCAGCCAAGTGGCGAACACCGGGGAGCTGTTTTTT. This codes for CAGSQVANTGELFF.

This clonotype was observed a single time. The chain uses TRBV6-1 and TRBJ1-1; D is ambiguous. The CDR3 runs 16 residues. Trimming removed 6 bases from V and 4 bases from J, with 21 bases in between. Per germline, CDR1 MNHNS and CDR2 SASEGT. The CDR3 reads CASRPGLGVWGTEAFF. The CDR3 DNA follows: TGTGCCAGCAGACCAGGACTCGGGGTTTGGGGCACTGAAGCTTTCTTT.

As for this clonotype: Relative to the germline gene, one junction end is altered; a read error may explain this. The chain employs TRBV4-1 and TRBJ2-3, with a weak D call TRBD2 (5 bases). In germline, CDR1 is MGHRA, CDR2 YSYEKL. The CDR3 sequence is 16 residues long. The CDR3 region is CVSSLSGGPSTDMQYF. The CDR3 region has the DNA TGCGTCAGCAGCCTCTCCGGAGGACCTAGCACAGATATGCAGTATTTT.

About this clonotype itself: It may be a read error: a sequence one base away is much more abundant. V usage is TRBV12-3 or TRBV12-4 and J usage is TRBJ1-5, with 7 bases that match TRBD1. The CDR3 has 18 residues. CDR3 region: CACSLNLGSGGSNQPQHF. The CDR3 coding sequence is TGTGCCTGCAGTTTAAATTTAGGGTCAGGGGGTAGCAATCAGCCCCAGCATTTT.

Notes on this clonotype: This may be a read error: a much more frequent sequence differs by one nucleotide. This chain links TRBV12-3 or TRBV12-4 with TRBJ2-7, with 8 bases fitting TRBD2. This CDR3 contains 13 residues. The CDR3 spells CVSSTSGNYEQYF. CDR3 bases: TGTGTCAGCAGTACTAGCGGAAACTACGAGCAGTACTTC.

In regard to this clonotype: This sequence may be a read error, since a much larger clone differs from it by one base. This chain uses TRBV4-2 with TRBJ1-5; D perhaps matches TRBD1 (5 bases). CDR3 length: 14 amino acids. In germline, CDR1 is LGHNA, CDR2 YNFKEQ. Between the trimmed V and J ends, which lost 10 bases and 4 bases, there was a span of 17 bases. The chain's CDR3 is CANSPGPINQPQHF. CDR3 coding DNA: TGTGCCAACAGTCCAGGGCCCATTAATCAGCCCCAGCATTTT.

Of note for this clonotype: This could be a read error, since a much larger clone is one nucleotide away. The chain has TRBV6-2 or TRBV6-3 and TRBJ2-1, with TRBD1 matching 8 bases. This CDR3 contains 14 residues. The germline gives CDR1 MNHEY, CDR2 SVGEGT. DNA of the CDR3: TGTCCCAGCAGTTCGACAGGGGCCGGCCACAAGCAGTTCTTC. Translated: CPSSSTGAGHKQFF.

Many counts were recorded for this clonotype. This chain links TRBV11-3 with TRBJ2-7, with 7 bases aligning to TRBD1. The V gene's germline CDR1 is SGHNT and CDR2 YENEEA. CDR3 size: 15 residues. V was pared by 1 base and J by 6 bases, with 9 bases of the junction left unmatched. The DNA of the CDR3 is TGTGCCAGCAGCTTAGCGGGGACAGCGTCGGGCGAGCAGTACTTC. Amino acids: CASSLAGTASGEQYF.

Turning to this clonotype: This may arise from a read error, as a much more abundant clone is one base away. For the CDR3, the DNA is TGTGCCAGCAGTGGAATGGCGTTCGCCAAAAACATTCAGTACTTC. Its translation: CASSGMAFAKNIQYF. The V call is TRBV6-1, the J call TRBJ2-4; no reliable D call. The CDR3 consists of 15 residues. V was cut by 4 bases and J by 1 base, with 11 bases left in between. Looked up from germline, CDR1 is MNHNS and CDR2 is SASEGT.

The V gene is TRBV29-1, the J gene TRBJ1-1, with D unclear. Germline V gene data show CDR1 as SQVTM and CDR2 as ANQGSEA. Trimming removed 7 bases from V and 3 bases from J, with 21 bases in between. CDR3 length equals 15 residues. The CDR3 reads CSASPGWAMDTEAFF. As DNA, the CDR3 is TGCAGCGCTTCCCCCGGTTGGGCAATGGACACTGAAGCTTTCTTT.

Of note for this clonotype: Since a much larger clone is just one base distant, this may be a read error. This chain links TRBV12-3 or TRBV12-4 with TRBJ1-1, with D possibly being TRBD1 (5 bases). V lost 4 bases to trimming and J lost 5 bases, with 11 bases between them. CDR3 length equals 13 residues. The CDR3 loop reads CASSSRQRTEAFF. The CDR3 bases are TGTGCCAGCAGTTCCAGACAGAGGACTGAAGCTTTCTTT.

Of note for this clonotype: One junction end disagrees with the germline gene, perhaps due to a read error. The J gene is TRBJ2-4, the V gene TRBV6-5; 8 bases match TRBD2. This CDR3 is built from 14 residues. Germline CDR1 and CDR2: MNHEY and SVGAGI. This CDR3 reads CVSRPSGSLNIRYF. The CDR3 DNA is TGTGTCAGCAGACCCAGCGGGAGCTTGAACATTCGGTACTTC.

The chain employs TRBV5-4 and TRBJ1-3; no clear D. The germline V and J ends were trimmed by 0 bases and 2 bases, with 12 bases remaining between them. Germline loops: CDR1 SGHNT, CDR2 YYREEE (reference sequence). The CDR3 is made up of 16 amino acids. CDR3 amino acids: CASSLAPQRPGNTIYF. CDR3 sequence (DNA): TGTGCCAGCAGCTTGGCCCCCCAACGACCTGGAAACACCATATATTTT.

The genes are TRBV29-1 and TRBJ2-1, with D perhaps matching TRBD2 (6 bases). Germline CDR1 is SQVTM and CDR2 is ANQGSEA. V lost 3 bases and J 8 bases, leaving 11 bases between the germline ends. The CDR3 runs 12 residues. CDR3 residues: CSVDRRAYEQFF. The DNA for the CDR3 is TGCAGCGTTGACAGGAGGGCCTATGAGCAGTTCTTC.

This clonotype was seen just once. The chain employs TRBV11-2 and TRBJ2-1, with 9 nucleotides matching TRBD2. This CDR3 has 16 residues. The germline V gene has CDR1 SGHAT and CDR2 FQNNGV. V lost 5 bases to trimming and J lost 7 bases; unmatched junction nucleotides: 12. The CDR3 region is CASSLHGGRASNEQFF. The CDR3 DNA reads TGTGCCAGCAGCCTACATGGCGGGAGGGCCTCAAATGAGCAGTTCTTC.

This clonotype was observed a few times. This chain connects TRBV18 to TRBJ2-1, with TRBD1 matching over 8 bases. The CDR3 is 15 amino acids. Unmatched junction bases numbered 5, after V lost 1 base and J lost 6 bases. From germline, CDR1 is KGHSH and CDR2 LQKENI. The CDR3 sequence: CASSPRQGASNEQFF. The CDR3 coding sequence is TGTGCCAGCTCACCACGCCAGGGGGCTAGCAATGAGCAGTTCTTC.

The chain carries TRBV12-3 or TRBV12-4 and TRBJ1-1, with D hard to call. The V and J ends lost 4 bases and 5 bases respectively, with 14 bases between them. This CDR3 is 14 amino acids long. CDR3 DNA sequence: TGTGCCAGCAGTTCATCACTGGGTCGTACTGAAGCTTTCTTT. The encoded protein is CASSSSLGRTEAFF.

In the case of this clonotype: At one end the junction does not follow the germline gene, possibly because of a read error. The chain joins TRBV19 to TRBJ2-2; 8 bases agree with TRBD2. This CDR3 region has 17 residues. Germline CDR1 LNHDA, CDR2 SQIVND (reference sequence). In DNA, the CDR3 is TGTGCCAGTAGTCCAGAAGGGACTAGTCTTAGGACCGGGGAGCTGTATTTT. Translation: CASSPEGTSLRTGELYF.

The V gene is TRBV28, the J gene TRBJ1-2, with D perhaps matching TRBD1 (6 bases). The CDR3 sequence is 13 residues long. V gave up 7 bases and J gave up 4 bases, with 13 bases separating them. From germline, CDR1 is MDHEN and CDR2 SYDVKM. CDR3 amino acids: CASTLGGAYGYTF. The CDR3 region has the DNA TGTGCCAGCACCTTGGGGGGGGCCTATGGCTACACCTTC.

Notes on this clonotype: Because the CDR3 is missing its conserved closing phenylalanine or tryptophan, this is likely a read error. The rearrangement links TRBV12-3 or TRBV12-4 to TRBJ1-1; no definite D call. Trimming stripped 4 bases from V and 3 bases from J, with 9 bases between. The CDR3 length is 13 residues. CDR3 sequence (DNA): TGTGCCAGCAGTTCAATTGCGGACACTGAAGCTTTCTTA. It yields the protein CASSSIADTEAFL.

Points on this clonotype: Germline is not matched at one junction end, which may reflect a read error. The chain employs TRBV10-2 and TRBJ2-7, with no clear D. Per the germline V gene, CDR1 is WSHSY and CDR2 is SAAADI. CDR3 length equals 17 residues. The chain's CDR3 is CTSSDRPFRVSSYEQYF. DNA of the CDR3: TGCACCAGCAGTGACCGACCCTTCCGTGTCAGTTCCTACGAGCAGTACTTC.

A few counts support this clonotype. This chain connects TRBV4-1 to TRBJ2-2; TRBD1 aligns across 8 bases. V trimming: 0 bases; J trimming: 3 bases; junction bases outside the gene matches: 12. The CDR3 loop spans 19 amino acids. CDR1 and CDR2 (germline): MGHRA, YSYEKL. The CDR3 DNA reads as TGCGCCAGCAGCCAAGATCTGACAGGGGTTTATTCGGACACCGGGGAGCTGTTTTTT. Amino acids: CASSQDLTGVYSDTGELFF.